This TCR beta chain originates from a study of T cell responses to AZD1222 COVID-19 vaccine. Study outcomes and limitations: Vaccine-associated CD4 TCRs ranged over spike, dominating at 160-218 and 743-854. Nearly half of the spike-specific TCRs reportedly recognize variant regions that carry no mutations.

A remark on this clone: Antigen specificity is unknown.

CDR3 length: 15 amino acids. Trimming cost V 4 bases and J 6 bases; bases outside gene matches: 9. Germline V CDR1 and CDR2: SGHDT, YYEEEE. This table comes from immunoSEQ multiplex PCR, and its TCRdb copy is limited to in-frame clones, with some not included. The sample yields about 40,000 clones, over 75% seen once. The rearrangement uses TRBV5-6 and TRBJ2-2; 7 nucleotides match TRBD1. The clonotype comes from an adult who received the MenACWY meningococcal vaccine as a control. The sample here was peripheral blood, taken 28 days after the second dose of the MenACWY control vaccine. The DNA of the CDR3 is TGTGCCAGCAGCGCGACAGGGTGGAGCGCCGGGGAGCTGTTTTTT. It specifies CASSATGWSAGELFF.